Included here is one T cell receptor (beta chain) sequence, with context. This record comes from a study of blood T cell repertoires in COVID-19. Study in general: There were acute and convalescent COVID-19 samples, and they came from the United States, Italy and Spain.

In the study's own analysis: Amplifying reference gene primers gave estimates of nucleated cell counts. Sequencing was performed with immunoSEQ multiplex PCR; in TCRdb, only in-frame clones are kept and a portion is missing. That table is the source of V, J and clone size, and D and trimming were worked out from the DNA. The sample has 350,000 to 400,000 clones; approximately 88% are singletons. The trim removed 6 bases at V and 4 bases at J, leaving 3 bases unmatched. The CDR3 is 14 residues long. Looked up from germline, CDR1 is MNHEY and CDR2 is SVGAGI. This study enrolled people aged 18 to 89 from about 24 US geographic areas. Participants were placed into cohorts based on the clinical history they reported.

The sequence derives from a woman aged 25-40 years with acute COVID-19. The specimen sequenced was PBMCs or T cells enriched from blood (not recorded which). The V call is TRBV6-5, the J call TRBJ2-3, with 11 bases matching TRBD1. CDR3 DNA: TGTGCCAGCAGGGACAGGGGGCGCGCAGATACGCAGTATTTT. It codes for CASRDRGRADTQYF.